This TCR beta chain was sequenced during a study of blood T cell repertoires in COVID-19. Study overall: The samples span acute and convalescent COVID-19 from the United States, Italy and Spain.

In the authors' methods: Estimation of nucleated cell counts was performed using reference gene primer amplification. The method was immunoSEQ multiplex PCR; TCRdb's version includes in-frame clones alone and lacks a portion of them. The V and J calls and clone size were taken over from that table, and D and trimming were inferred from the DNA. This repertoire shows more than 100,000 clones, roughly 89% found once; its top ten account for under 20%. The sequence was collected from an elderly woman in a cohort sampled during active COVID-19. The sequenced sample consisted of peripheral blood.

The CDR3 spells CASSRLQEETQYF. In DNA form, the CDR3 reads TGTGCCAGCAGCCGATTACAGGAAGAGACCCAGTACTTC. The rearrangement links TRBV4-2 to TRBJ2-5, with D tentatively TRBD1 (5 bases). The V end was cut by 4 bases, the J end by 3 bases, with 9 bases between. From germline, CDR1 is LGHNA and CDR2 YNFKEQ. The CDR3 is 13 amino acids.